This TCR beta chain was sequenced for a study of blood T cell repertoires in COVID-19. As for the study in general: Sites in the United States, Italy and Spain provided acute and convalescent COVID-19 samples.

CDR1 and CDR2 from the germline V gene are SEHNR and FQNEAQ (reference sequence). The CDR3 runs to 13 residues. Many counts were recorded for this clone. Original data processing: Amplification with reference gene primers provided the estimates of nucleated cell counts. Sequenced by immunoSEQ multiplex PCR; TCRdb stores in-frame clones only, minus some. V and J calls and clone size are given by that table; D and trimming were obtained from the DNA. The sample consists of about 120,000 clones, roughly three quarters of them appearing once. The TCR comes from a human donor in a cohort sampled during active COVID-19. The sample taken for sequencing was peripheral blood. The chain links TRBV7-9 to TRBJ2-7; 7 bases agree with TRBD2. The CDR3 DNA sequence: TGTGCTGGGGGGGATTCGAACGGTTACGAGCAGTACTTC. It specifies CAGGDSNGYEQYF. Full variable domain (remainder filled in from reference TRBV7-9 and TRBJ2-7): DTGVSQNPRHKITKRGQNVTFRCDPISEHNRLYWYRQTLGQGPEFLTYFQNEAQLEKSRLLSDRFSAERPKGSFSTLEIQRTEQGDSAMYLCAGGDSNGYEQYFGPGTRLTVT.